Sequencing of this T cell receptor (beta chain) was carried out in a study of T cells in localized non-small cell lung cancer. In the case of this clone: What it binds is unknown.

Profiled with immunoSEQ multiplex PCR; TCRdb holds only in-frame clones, not every one. The sample lists around 25,000 clones; approximately 87% were seen once. Study-level findings and limits: Elevated blood T cell density was associated with longer overall survival. Across samples, adjacent lung featured a median roughly 50 of the top 100 tumor clones.

The CDR3 covers 15 residues. V lost 3 bases and J lost 0, with 9 bases in between. Germline V lookup: CDR1 MNHEY, CDR2 SVGAGI. The receptor was derived from a woman between 35 and 70 years old with stage I lung adenocarcinoma. J is TRBJ2-1 and V is TRBV6-5, with D perhaps matching TRBD2 (6 bases). Sequenced material: peripheral blood, taken before any cancer treatment. The CDR3 loop reads CASSYRGSSYNEQFF. Here the CDR3 DNA reads TGTGCCAGCAGTTATCGGGGGTCCTCCTACAATGAGCAGTTCTTC.